Shown below are 10 T cell receptor beta chains from a single sample sequenced in a study of T cell responses to AZD1222 COVID-19 vaccine. Profiled with immunoSEQ multiplex PCR; TCRdb holds only in-frame clones, not every one. The table includes 150,000 to 200,000 clones, around 85% detected once. Sequenced here: peripheral blood, sampled 28 days after the second AZD1222 dose. The receptors originated from an adult who received the AZD1222 COVID-19 vaccine.

The genes are TRBV6-1 and TRBJ2-2; weak D call: TRBD1 (5 bases). The CDR3 runs 14 residues. In germline, CDR1 is MNHNS, CDR2 SASEGT. Trimming stripped 2 bases from V and 8 bases from J, with 12 bases between. Written as DNA, the CDR3 is TGTGCCAGCAGTGAATCAGTAGGGGCGGGGGAGCTGTTTTTT. Translated: CASSESVGAGELFF.

This clone was seen just once. The chain links TRBV30 to TRBJ1-4; D possibly corresponds to TRBD1 (5 bases). Trimming pared 2 bases from V and 0 bases from J, leaving 10 bases between. Germline loops: CDR1 GTSNPN, CDR2 SVGIG (reference sequence). The CDR3 contains 15 residues. The DNA of the CDR3 is TGTGCCTGGAGTCCGGGGGTGTCAACTAATGAAAAACTGTTTTTT. This codes for CAWSPGVSTNEKLFF.

The chain uses TRBV2 and TRBJ1-1, with D possibly matching TRBD1 (6 bases). V was trimmed by 3 bases and J by 1 base, leaving 18 bases between them. Germline CDR1 and CDR2: SNHLY and FYNNEI. This CDR3 region has 17 residues. The CDR3 bases are TGTGCCAGCAGTGACAGACTAAAAGTAGGGGGGAACACTGAAGCTTTCTTT. This translates into CASSDRLKVGGNTEAFF.

The chain is built from TRBV12-3 or TRBV12-4 and TRBJ1-2, with 7 bases lining up with TRBD1. This CDR3 is 13 amino acids long. The V segment lost 7 bases and the J segment 4 bases; nucleotides outside the gene matches: 6. CDR3 sequence reads: CASTPDRVYGYTF. The CDR3 DNA sequence: TGTGCCAGCACCCCTGACAGGGTCTATGGCTACACCTTC.

The chain uses TRBV27 and TRBJ2-7, with TRBD2 as a possible D gene (7 bases). The CDR3 totals 17 residues. Between the trimmed V and J ends, which lost 5 bases and 6 bases, there was a span of 26 bases. In germline, CDR1 is MNHEY, CDR2 SMNVEV (reference sequence). CDR3 sequence reads: CASSLPGVGGVRGEQYF. The DNA of the CDR3 is TGTGCCAGCAGTCTCCCAGGGGTGGGAGGGGTCCGTGGCGAGCAGTACTTC.

V usage is TRBV6-2 or TRBV6-3 and J usage is TRBJ1-6, with 8 bases lining up with TRBD1. The V gene end was trimmed by 1 base and the J gene end by 8 bases; junction bases not matched to a gene: 7. CDR1 is MNHEY and CDR2 is SVGEGT in the germline V gene. The CDR3 totals 16 residues. The CDR3 bases are TGTGCCAGCAGTTACTTTGGACAGGGACTGTATTCACCCCTCCACTTT. Its protein product is CASSYFGQGLYSPLHF.

This chain links TRBV10-1 with TRBJ2-7, with 8 bases aligning to TRBD1. The CDR3 contains 20 residues. CDR1 and CDR2 from the germline V gene are WNHNN and SYGVQD (reference sequence). The V and J ends lost 6 bases and 0 bases, in that order; junction bases with no gene match: 22. The CDR3 bases are TGCGCCAGCAGACCTATAGGGGGTCAGGGGGCCTTCAGGAGCTCCTACGAGCAGTACTTC. Its translation: CASRPIGGQGAFRSSYEQYF.

The J gene is TRBJ1-1, the V gene TRBV4-3; D uncertain. The germline gives CDR1 LGHNA, CDR2 YSLEER. With 0 bases removed from V and 5 bases from J, the gap between germline ends came to 10 bases. This CDR3 has 14 residues. The CDR3 loop reads CASSQDGGITEAFF. The CDR3, as DNA: TGCGCCAGCAGCCAAGATGGCGGTATTACTGAAGCTTTCTTT.

This rearrangement joins TRBV18 to TRBJ2-7; 7 nucleotides match TRBD1. This CDR3 is built from 14 residues. The germline gives CDR1 KGHSH, CDR2 LQKENI. V was pared by 6 bases and J by 2 bases, with 7 bases of the junction left unmatched. CDR3 in amino acids: CASSLGTDPYEQYF. In DNA, the CDR3 is TGTGCCAGCTCCCTCGGGACAGACCCCTACGAGCAGTACTTC.

This rearrangement joins TRBV27 to TRBJ2-3; D call uncertain. Germline CDR1 reads MNHEY; CDR2 reads SMNVEV (reference sequence). V shed 4 bases and J shed 0 bases, with 5 bases lying between them. This CDR3 spans 13 amino acids. CDR3: CASSSDSTDTQYF. DNA for the CDR3: TGTGCCAGCAGTTCGGACAGCACAGATACGCAGTATTTT.